This record looks at one T cell receptor beta chain sequence and its context. Its antigen is unidentified. On cycle 4 day 1 and cycle 7 day 1, as well as at baseline, blood was sampled. Libraries were prepared by immunoSEQ multiplex PCR; TCRdb keeps only in-frame clonotypes and omits some of them. Of 37,000 or so clones in the sample, roughly 82% were seen once. These data are taken from a study of OX40 agonist ivuxolimab in advanced cancers. Overall study: Patients treated during dose escalation were battling hepatocellular carcinoma, melanoma, renal cell or head and neck cancer.

The study, taken as a whole, reports: Expanded peripheral T cell antigen specificity was not determined. Partial responders at 0.1-3.0 mg/kg had among the lowest clonal expansion.

This specimen consisted of CD4+ or CD8+ T cells sorted from blood, obtained in a trial of the OX40 agonist ivuxolimab. The source of this sequence is an adult with an advanced solid tumor such as melanoma, head and neck, liver or kidney cancer.

The CDR3 nucleotides are TGTGCCAGCAGCCAACGGACAGGGTATGGAGAAGCTTTCTTT. Protein: CASSQRTGYGEAFF. The chain recombines TRBV16 with TRBJ1-1; TRBD1 matches at 8 bases. The germline V gene has CDR1 KGHSY and CDR2 FQNENV. The V gene end was trimmed by 2 bases and the J gene end by 8 bases; junction bases not matched to a gene: 7. The CDR3 extends over 14 amino acids.